Presented here are 8 T cell receptor beta chains from one specimen sequenced in a study of blood T cell repertoires in COVID-19. The repertoire was sequenced with immunoSEQ multiplex PCR; TCRdb's copy has only in-frame clones and lacks some. The repertoire holds about 180,000 clones, with about 85% as singletons. The sequenced sample was peripheral blood. Receptors were obtained from a person aged 70 to 80 with COVID-19, enrolled during active disease.

The J gene is TRBJ2-2, the V gene TRBV4-1; D might be TRBD2 (7 bases). Trimming shortened V by 2 bases and J by 9 bases, and 22 bases separated the two germline ends. The CDR3 spans 17 residues. Germline V lookup: CDR1 MGHRA, CDR2 YSYEKL. The CDR3 nucleotides are TGCGCCAGCAGCCAACCAATTGGGGGGGGCCCTCCCCGGGAGCTGTTTTTT. Encoded protein: CASSQPIGGGPPRELFF.

The V call is TRBV20-1, the J call TRBJ1-5; tentative D call: TRBD1 (6 bases). V was trimmed by 6 bases and J by 10 bases, leaving 13 bases between them. Germline V gene lookup returns CDR1 DFQATT and CDR2 SNEGSKA (reference sequence). This CDR3 region has 11 residues. The CDR3 here is CSARTAGPQHF. In nucleotides, the CDR3 is TGCAGTGCCCGGACAGCCGGTCCCCAGCATTTT.

This clone occurred a few times. The rearrangement joins TRBV28 to TRBJ1-2; D is perhaps TRBD1 (6 bases). Trimming took off 7 bases at V and 7 bases at J, with 13 bases between the two ends. This CDR3 comprises 12 residues. Germline V gene lookup returns CDR1 MDHEN and CDR2 SYDVKM. The CDR3 loop reads CASTDSWAGYTF. DNA for the CDR3: TGTGCCAGCACGGACAGCTGGGCTGGCTACACCTTC.

The gene calls are TRBV29-1 and TRBJ1-2; tentative D call: TRBD1 (5 bases). The V and J ends lost 7 bases and 2 bases respectively, with 17 bases between them. CDR3 length: 14 residues. CDR1 SQVTM and CDR2 ANQGSEA come from the germline V gene. The CDR3 loop is CSALSDSLNYGYTF. CDR3 sequence (DNA): TGCAGCGCCCTATCAGACAGCCTGAACTATGGCTACACCTTC.

The chain links TRBV5-4 to TRBJ1-1; tentative D call: TRBD1 (5 bases). V was clipped by 1 base and J by 2 bases, with 9 bases between them. Germline lookup yields CDR1 SGHNT and CDR2 YYREEE (reference sequence). This CDR3 contains 14 residues. CDR3 residues: CASSLSTDNTEAFF. CDR3 sequence (DNA): TGTGCCAGCAGCTTGTCGACAGACAACACTGAAGCTTTCTTT.

The V gene is TRBV28, the J gene TRBJ1-2; TRBD1 is a possible D gene (6 bases). This CDR3 is built from 16 residues. Trimming cost V 8 bases and J 0 bases, with 19 bases left between them. CDR1 and CDR2 from the germline V gene are MDHEN and SYDVKM. The DNA for the CDR3 is TGTGCCAGCGGCGGGGGGGCTCCATTTGCTAACTATGGCTACACCTTC. This codes for CASGGGAPFANYGYTF.

The chain is built from TRBV12-3 or TRBV12-4 and TRBJ2-7; D may be TRBD1 (6 bases). Trimming cost V 3 bases and J 2 bases, with 8 bases left between them. The CDR3 consists of 13 residues. CDR3 sequence: CASSFQGTYEQYF. CDR3 DNA sequence: TGTGCCAGCAGTTTTCAGGGGACCTACGAGCAGTACTTC.

This clone has just a few counts. In DNA form, the CDR3 reads TGTGCCAGCAGTTCACTGCCCCGACAGGGACGCCCCTATGGCTACACCTTC. Amino acids: CASSSLPRQGRPYGYTF. V usage is TRBV28 and J usage is TRBJ1-2; 7 positions agree with TRBD1. The V gene end was trimmed by 4 bases and the J gene end by 4 bases; junction bases not matched to a gene: 15. The germline V gene encodes CDR1 MDHEN and CDR2 SYDVKM. This CDR3 region has 17 residues.